Below are 14 T cell receptor beta chains sequenced from a single sample in a study of T cell repertoires in cytomegalovirus infection. TCRdb processed the reads anew with MiXCR; each CDR3 protein has one entry. The sample records roughly 180,000 distinct CDR3 sequences, about a sixth being singletons. Sequencing used CD8+ T cells from PBMCs. The receptor set was obtained from a human donor in good health (CMV status not recorded). Some clones in this sample may be carry-over from other donors' samples.

There are a few counts of this clonotype. The chain uses TRBV7-9 and TRBJ2-7; TRBD1 matches 8 bases. Germline V lookup: CDR1 SEHNR, CDR2 FQNEAQ (reference sequence). With V trimmed by 5 bases and J by 6 bases, 12 bases remained unmatched. This CDR3 spans 15 amino acids. The CDR3 DNA reads as TGTGCCAGCAGCCCAGCCACAGGGGGGAACGGCGAGCAGTACTTC. It encodes CASSPATGGNGEQYF.

This clonotype came up a few times. CDR3: CASLAGGRDEQFF. CDR3 nucleotides: TGTGCCAGCCTGGCAGGGGGCAGGGATGAGCAGTTCTTC. The chain employs TRBV7-9 and TRBJ2-1; 8 bases are shared with TRBD1. Trimming removed 8 bases from V and 8 bases from J; junction bases left unmatched: 8. CDR1 is SEHNR, CDR2 FQNEAQ, per germline (reference sequence). This CDR3 is 13 amino acids long.

This sequence joins TRBV5-4 and TRBJ2-5, with 7 bases fitting TRBD2. CDR3 length equals 15 residues. V trimming: 4 bases; J trimming: 4 bases; junction bases outside the gene matches: 10. Germline CDR1 reads SGHNT; CDR2 reads YYREEE (reference sequence). The CDR3 sequence: CASSIGWGGGETQYF. For the CDR3, the DNA is TGTGCCAGCAGCATCGGCTGGGGCGGGGGAGAGACCCAGTACTTC.

J is TRBJ2-3 and V is TRBV7-9; 9 positions match TRBD1. The CDR3 is 14 amino acids. Germline V gene sequence: CDR1 SEHNR, CDR2 FQNEAQ (reference sequence). This CDR3 is CATRRTGAYDTQYF. CDR3 DNA: TGTGCGACCAGGAGGACAGGGGCCTATGATACGCAGTATTTT.

This clonotype has just a few counts. In nucleotides, the CDR3 is TGTGCCAGCAGCCCTCGGACAGGGCCTAGCACAGATACGCAGTATTTT. Protein sequence: CASSPRTGPSTDTQYF. V usage is TRBV7-6 and J usage is TRBJ2-3; the match to TRBD1 covers 8 bases. CDR3 length equals 16 residues. V trimming: 5 bases; J trimming: 0 bases; junction bases outside the gene matches: 7. Germline CDR1 reads SGHVS; CDR2 reads FNYEAQ.

The chain is built from TRBV4-1 and TRBJ2-3, with a weak D call TRBD2 (5 bases). Per the germline V gene, CDR1 is MGHRA and CDR2 is YSYEKL. The CDR3 sequence is 14 residues long. Trimming took 6 bases from V and 0 from J, leaving 10 bases between them. The CDR3 spells CASRLPGSTDTQYF. The CDR3 coding sequence is TGCGCCAGCAGACTCCCGGGGAGCACAGATACGCAGTATTTT.

This clonotype was seen a few times. The V and J genes are TRBV5-6 and TRBJ1-5, with unresolved D. The CDR3 has 13 residues. Germline V CDR1 and CDR2: SGHDT, YYEEEE. The V and J ends lost 5 bases and 5 bases respectively, with 11 bases between them. The CDR3: CASSYGSDQPQHF. The DNA of the CDR3 is TGTGCCAGCAGTTACGGGTCGGATCAGCCCCAGCATTTT.

This clonotype occurred a few times. The V gene is TRBV12-3 or TRBV12-4, the J gene TRBJ1-2; D is unclear. This CDR3 is built from 13 residues. V was cut by 1 base and J by 2 bases, with 5 bases left in between. CDR3 nucleotides: TGTGCCAGCAGTTTAGGGGTCAACTATGGCTACACCTTC. It yields the protein CASSLGVNYGYTF.

For the CDR3, the DNA is TGTGCCAGCAGTCCACCGGGACAGTTACACTATGGCTACACCTTC. Amino acid sequence: CASSPPGQLHYGYTF. The chain links TRBV27 to TRBJ1-2; TRBD1 agrees at 7 bases. CDR3 length: 15 residues. Germline lookup yields CDR1 MNHEY and CDR2 SMNVEV (reference sequence). V lost 5 bases to trimming and J lost 3 bases; unmatched junction nucleotides: 9.

The CDR3 DNA is TGTGCCAGCAGCACTTTTGTGGGGTTTCAGGAGGGCTACACCTTC. This translates into CASSTFVGFQEGYTF. The J gene is TRBJ1-2, the V gene TRBV12-3 or TRBV12-4; D uncertain. This CDR3 contains 15 residues. V lost 6 bases and J lost 8, with 22 bases in between.

The CDR3 spells CASSQERFYEQYF. Written as DNA, the CDR3 is TGTGCCAGCAGCCAAGAACGGTTCTACGAGCAGTACTTC. V gene TRBV14 combines with J gene TRBJ2-7; no clear D gene. The CDR3 extends over 13 amino acids. Trimming left V 0 bases short and J 3 bases short, with 6 bases between. Germline V gene sequence: CDR1 SGHDN, CDR2 FVKESK.

The table lists this clonotype with a few counts. The V gene is TRBV7-9, the J gene TRBJ1-2; TRBD1 agrees at 7 bases. This CDR3 spans 14 amino acids. The J segment lost 4 bases and the V segment lost 1 base, leaving 3 bases of the junction unmatched. Germline assignment: CDR1 SEHNR and CDR2 FQNEAQ (reference sequence). This CDR3 reads CASSLDWDSYGYTF. CDR3 coding DNA: TGTGCCAGCAGCTTAGACTGGGACAGCTATGGCTACACCTTC.

V usage is TRBV20-1 and J usage is TRBJ1-1; 8 nucleotides align to TRBD1. The V gene end was trimmed by 6 bases and the J gene end by 0 bases; junction bases not matched to a gene: 3. The CDR3 runs to 13 residues. The germline V gene has CDR1 DFQATT and CDR2 SNEGSKA (reference sequence). CDR3 sequence reads: CSATGGMNTEAFF. In nucleotides, the CDR3 is TGCAGTGCAACAGGGGGGATGAACACTGAAGCTTTCTTT.

This clonotype has more than one count but fewer than ten. The junction departs from germline at one end; a sequencing error may be responsible. The rearrangement joins TRBV6-2 or TRBV6-3 to TRBJ2-1, with 7 bases matching TRBD2. Germline V gene sequence: CDR1 MNHEY, CDR2 SVGEGT. The CDR3 loop spans 15 amino acids. In DNA form, the CDR3 reads TGTGCCAGCCTATCGTCGACTAGCTGGTACAGTGAGCAGTTCTTC. Translation: CASLSSTSWYSEQFF.